The following is a TCR beta chain sequence with its context. V lost 3 bases to trimming and J lost 5 bases; unmatched junction nucleotides: 18. The CDR3 is 19 amino acids. The germline gives CDR1 SEHNR, CDR2 FQNEAQ (reference sequence). This specimen comes from a study of blood T cell repertoires in COVID-19. About the study: Both acute and convalescent COVID-19 samples were obtained from the United States, Italy and Spain.

In the authors' workflow: From reference gene primer amplification, estimates of nucleated cell counts were derived. Sequencing used immunoSEQ multiplex PCR; TCRdb keeps in-frame clones, though not all of them. V and J calls and clone size are given by that table; D and trimming were obtained from the DNA. The sample shows 200,000 to 300,000 clones, around 89% of them seen only once. The source is a woman aged 40-49 years with acute COVID-19. V usage is TRBV7-9 and J usage is TRBJ1-5, with 8 bases aligning to TRBD1. The sample taken for sequencing was PBMCs or T cells enriched from blood (not recorded which). CDR3 sequence: CASSLGVGGRGLFDQPQHF. CDR3 DNA: TGTGCCAGCAGCTTGGGGGTCGGAGGCAGGGGGCTCTTTGATCAGCCCCAGCATTTT.